This TCR beta chain is from a study of T-cell reconstitution after alpha-beta-depleted transplantation in children. Preparation of the TCRbeta library involved a method that used unique molecular identifiers. Using its own MiXCR run on the PCR reads, TCRdb lists one record per CDR3 protein. The table shows 450,000 to 600,000 distinct CDR3 sequences, with about 11% occurring only once. This clonotype has at least ten counts. Trimming shortened V by 4 bases and J by 5 bases, and 8 bases separated the two germline ends. The length of the CDR3 is 13 residues. Germline lookup yields CDR1 MDHEN and CDR2 SYDVKM.

The sample here was PBMCs, taken before TCRalphabeta/CD19-depleted stem cell transplant. The genes are TRBV28 and TRBJ1-4, with TRBD1 as a possible D gene (5 bases). This clonotype was sampled from a child aged 2 to 15 with inherited bone marrow failure, due to receive a stem cell transplant. Here the CDR3 DNA reads TGTGCCAGCAGTTCCGACAGCAATGAAAAACTGTTTTTT. Translating it yields CASSSDSNEKLFF. Together with reference TRBV28 and TRBJ1-4, the CDR3 gives the full variable domain: DVKVTQSSRYLVKRTGEKVFLECVQDMDHENMFWYRQDPGLGLRLIYFSYDVKMKEKGDIPEGYSVSREKKERFSLILESASTNQTSMYLCASSSDSNEKLFFGSGTQLSVL.